This T cell receptor beta chain was captured in a study of control samples from healthy donors and cancer patients. Produced via immunoSEQ multiplex PCR; TCRdb's table is partial and in-frame only. The sample has 150,000 to 200,000 clones; 91% are singletons. Trimming took off 4 bases at V and 13 bases at J, with 18 bases between the two ends. CDR3 size: 14 residues. From germline, CDR1 is SGDLS and CDR2 YYNGEE. The source of this sequence is a woman in her thirties or forties in good health. Input material: blood. The chain is built from TRBV9 and TRBJ1-6, with D tentatively TRBD1 (5 bases). Written as DNA, the CDR3 is TGTGCCAGCAGCCCTTTGACCGTCGGGGGGCCCCTCCACTTT. Its protein product is CASSPLTVGGPLHF. The full variable domain, its missing parts supplied by reference TRBV9 and TRBJ1-6, is DSGVTQTPKHLITATGQRVTLRCSPRSGDLSVYWYQQSLDQGLQFLIQYYNGEERAKGNILERFSAQQFPDLHSELNLSSLELGDSALYFCASSPLTVGGPLHFGNGTRLTVT.